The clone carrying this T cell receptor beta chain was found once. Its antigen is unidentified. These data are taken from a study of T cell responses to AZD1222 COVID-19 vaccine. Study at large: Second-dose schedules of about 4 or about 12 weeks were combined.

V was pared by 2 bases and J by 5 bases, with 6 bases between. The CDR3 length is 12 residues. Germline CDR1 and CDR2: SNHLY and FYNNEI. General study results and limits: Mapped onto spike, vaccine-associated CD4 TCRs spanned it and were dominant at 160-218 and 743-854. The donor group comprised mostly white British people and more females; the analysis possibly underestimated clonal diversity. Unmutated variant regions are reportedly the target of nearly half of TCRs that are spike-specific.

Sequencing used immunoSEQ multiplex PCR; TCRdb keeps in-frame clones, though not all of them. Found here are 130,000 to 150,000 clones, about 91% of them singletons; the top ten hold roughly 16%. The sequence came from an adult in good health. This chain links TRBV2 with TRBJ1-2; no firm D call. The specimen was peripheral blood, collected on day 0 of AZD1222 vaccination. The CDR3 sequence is CASSERSYGYTF. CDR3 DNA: TGTGCCAGCAGTGAAAGATCGTATGGCTACACCTTC.